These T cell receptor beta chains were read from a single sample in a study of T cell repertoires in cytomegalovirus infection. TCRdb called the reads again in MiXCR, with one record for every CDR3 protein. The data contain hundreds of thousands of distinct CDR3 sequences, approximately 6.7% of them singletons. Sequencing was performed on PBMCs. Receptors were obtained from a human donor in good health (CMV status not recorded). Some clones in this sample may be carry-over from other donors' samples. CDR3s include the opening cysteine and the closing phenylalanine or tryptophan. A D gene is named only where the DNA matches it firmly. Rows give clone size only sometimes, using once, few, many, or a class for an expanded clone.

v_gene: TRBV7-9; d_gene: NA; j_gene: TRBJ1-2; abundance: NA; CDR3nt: TGTGCCAGCAGGCTCCTTGACATCTTTAACTATGGCTACACCTTC; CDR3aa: CASRLLDIFNYGYTF
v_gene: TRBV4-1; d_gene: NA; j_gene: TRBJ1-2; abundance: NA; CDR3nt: TGCGCCAGCAGCCAAGATTTAAAGGGGAATGGCTACACCTTC; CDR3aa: CASSQDLKGNGYTF
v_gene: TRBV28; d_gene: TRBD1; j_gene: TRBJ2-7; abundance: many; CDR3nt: TGTGCCAGCAGGCCCACAGGGGACGACGAGCAGTACTTC; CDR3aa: CASRPTGDDEQYF
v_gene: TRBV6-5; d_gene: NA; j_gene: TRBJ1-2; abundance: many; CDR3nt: TGTGCCAGCAGACCCAACTCCCTCTATGGCTACACCTTC; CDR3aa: CASRPNSLYGYTF
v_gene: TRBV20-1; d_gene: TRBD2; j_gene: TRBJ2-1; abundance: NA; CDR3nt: TGCAGTGCTGGAGGGACTAGCGGGTCTATTTCCTACAATGAGCAGTTCTTC; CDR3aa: CSAGGTSGSISYNEQFF
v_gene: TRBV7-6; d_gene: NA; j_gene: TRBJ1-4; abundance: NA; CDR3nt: TGTGCCAGCAGCCCCAAAGCAGGGTTTTTAGGCGAAAAACTGTTTTTT; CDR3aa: CASSPKAGFLGEKLFF
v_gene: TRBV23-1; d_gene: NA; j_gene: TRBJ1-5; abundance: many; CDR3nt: TGCGCCAGCAGTCAATCTGGCAGTTATCAGCCCCAGCATTTT; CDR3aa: CASSQSGSYQPQHF
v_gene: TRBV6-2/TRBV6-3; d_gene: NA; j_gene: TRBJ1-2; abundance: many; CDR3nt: TGTGCCAGCAGTTCCCTGGGGCAGACCTCTAACTATGGCTACACCTTC; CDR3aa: CASSSLGQTSNYGYTF
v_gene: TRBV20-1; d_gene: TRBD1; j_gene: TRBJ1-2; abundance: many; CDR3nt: TGCAGTGTCGGACAGGGGGCCAGCTACACCTTC; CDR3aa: CSVGQGASYTF
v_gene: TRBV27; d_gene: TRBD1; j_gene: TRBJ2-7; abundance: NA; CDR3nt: TGTGCCAGCAGTCCTGGGACAGGGTTACGATACGAGCAGTACTTC; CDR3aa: CASSPGTGLRYEQYF
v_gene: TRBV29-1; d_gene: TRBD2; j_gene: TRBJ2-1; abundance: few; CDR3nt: TGCAGCGTCAGACTAGCGGACTCCTACAATGAGCAGTTCTTC; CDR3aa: CSVRLADSYNEQFF
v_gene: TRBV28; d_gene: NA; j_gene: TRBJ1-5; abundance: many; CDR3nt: TGTGCCAGCAGGATGGTACGGGGGAGGCTCTATAGCAATCAGCCCCAGCATTTT; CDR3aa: CASRMVRGRLYSNQPQHF
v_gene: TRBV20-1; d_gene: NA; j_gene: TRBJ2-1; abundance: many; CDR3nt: TGCAGTGCTAGAGATCAATGGGCCCGGAATGAGCAGTTCTTC; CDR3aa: CSARDQWARNEQFF
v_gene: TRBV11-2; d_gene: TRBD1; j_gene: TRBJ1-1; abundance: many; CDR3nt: TGTGCCAGCGGAGGACAGGCGAACACTGAAGCTCTCTTT; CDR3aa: CASGGQANTEALF
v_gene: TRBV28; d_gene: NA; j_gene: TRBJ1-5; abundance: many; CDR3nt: TGTGCCAGCAGTTATCGGAGCAATCAGCCCCAGCATTTT; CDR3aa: CASSYRSNQPQHF
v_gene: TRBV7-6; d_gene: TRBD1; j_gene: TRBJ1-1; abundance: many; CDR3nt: TGTGCCAGCAGTTCCAACAACAGGGGGAAAGCTTTCTTT; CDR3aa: CASSSNNRGKAFF
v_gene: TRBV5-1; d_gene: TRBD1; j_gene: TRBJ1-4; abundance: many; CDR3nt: TGCGCCAGCAGCCCCAACAGGGGGGATGAAAAACTGTTTTTT; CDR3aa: CASSPNRGDEKLFF
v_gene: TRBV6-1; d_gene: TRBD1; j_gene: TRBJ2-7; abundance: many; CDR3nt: TGTGCCAGCAGGAGGACAGGGGGAAACTACGAGCAGTACTTC; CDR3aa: CASRRTGGNYEQYF
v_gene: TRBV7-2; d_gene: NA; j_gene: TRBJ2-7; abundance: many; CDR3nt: TGTGCCAGCAGTCTAGAGGGCGCGCAGATTATTGGACCCTACGAGCAGTACTTC; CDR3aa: CASSLEGAQIIGPYEQYF
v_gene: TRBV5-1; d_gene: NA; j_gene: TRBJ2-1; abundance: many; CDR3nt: TGCGCCAGCAGCTTAAACGATGAGCAGTTCTTC; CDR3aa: CASSLNDEQFF
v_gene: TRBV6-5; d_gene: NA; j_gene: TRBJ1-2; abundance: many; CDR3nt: TGTGCCAGCAGGCAAAACTATGGCTACACCTTC; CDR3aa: CASRQNYGYTF
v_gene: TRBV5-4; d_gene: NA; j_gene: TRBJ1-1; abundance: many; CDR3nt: TGTGCCAGCAGCTCGGCAGGGGAAGGGAACACTGAAGCTTTCTTT; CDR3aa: CASSSAGEGNTEAFF
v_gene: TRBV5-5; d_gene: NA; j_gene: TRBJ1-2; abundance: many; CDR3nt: TGTGCCAGCAGCTTGAGGTTCGAGGGGGTCGGCTACACCTTC; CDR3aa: CASSLRFEGVGYTF
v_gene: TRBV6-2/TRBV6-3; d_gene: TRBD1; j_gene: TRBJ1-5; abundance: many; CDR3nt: TGTGCCAGCAAAGGACAGGGCAATCAGCCCCAGCATTTT; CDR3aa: CASKGQGNQPQHF
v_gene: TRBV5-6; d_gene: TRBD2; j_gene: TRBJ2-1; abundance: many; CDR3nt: TGTGCCAGCAGCTTTATGGGACTAGCGGGGGGTGGGGATGAGCAGTTCTTC; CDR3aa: CASSFMGLAGGGDEQFF
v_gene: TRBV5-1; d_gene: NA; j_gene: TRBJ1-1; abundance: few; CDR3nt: TGCGCCAGCAGCTTGCGGACAGTCGGGACTGAAGCTTTCTTT; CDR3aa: CASSLRTVGTEAFF
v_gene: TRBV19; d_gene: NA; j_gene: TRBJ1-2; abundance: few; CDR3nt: TGTGCCAGTAGCCCTGCGACGGGAAACTATGGCTACACCTTC; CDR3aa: CASSPATGNYGYTF
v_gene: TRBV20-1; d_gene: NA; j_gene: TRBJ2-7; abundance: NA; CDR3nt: TGCAGTGCTAGAATTGCCATCAGAAACTACGAGCAGTACTTC; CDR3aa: CSARIAIRNYEQYF
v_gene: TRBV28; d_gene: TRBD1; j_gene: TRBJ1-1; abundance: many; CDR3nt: TGTGCCAGCCTCCAGGGGGGGGGCACGAACACTGAAGCTTTCTTT; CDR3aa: CASLQGGGTNTEAFF
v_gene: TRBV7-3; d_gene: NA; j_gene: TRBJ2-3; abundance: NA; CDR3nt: TGTGCCAGCAGCTCCCCTGGGGAGTCAGATACGCAGTATTTT; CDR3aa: CASSSPGESDTQYF
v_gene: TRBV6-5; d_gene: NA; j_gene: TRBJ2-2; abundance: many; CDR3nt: TGTGCCAGCGGACGTTCGAACACCGGGGAGCTGTTTTTT; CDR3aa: CASGRSNTGELFF
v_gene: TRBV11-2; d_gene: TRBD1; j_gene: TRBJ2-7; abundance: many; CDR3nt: TGTGCCAGCAGCTTGAACGGACAGGGGTTTGGCGAGCAGTACTTC; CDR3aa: CASSLNGQGFGEQYF
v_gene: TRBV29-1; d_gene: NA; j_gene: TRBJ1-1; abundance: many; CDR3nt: TGCAGCGTCCTGGACGGAAGGAACACTGAAGCTTTCTTT; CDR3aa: CSVLDGRNTEAFF
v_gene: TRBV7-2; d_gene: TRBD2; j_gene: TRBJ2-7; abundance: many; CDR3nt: TGTGCCAGCAGCTTGACTAGCGGGGGGGACTACGAGCAGTACTTC; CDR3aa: CASSLTSGGDYEQYF
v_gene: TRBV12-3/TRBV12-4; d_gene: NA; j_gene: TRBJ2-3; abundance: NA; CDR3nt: TGTGCCAGCATTTTGAGGGAAGGAAATACGCAGTATTTT; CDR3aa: CASILREGNTQYF
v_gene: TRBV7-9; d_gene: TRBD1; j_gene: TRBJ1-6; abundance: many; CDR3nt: TGTGCCAGCAGCCCCGACAGGGTCGGATCACCCCTCCACTTT; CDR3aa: CASSPDRVGSPLHF
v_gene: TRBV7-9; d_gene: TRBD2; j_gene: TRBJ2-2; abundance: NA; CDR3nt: TGTGCCAGCGGAGGACTAGCGGGGGGCACCGGGGAGCTGTTTTTT; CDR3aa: CASGGLAGGTGELFF
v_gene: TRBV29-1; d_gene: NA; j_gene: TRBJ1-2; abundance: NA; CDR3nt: TGCAGCGTGCGGGGAGGGGGTTTCTATGGCTACACCTTC; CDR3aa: CSVRGGGFYGYTF
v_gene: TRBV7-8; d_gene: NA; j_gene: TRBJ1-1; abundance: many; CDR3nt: TGTGCCAGCAGCTTAGAGGCAGTGGGGCAGAACACTGAAGCTTTCTTT; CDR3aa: CASSLEAVGQNTEAFF
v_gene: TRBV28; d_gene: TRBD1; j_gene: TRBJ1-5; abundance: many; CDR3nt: TGTGCCAGCAAATCGCTTGACAGGGACAATCAGCCCCAGCATTTT; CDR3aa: CASKSLDRDNQPQHF
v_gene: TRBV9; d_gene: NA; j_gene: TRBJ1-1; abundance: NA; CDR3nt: TGTGCCAGCAGCCCGACCGGGGGCGAATACACTGAAGCTTTCTTT; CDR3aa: CASSPTGGEYTEAFF
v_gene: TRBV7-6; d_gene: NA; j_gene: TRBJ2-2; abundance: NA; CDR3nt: TGTGCCAGCAGCTTACGACACGGAATGGACACCGGGGAGCTGTTTTTT; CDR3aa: CASSLRHGMDTGELFF
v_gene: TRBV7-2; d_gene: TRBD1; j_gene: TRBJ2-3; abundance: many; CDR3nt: TGTGCCAGCAGCTTAGCGGGGGCAGGGGGTATGGAGCAGTATTTT; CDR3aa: CASSLAGAGGMEQYF
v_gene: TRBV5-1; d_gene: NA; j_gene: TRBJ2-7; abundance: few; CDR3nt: TGCGCCAGCAGCTTTCAGGGCAGGGAGTCCTACGAGCAGTACTTC; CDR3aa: CASSFQGRESYEQYF
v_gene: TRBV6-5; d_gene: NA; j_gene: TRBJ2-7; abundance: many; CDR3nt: TGTGCCAGCAGTTACTCTGAGGCCTACGAGCAGTACTTC; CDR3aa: CASSYSEAYEQYF
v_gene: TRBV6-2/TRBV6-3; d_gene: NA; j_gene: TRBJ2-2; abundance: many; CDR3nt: TGTGCCAGCAGCCCGACGGCCGGGGAGCTGTTTTTT; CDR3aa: CASSPTAGELFF
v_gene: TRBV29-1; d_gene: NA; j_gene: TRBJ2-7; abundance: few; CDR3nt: TGCAGCGGAATCATGCTTAACGAGCAGTACTTC; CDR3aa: CSGIMLNEQYF
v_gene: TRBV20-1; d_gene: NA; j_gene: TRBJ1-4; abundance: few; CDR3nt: TGCAGTGCCCAGATGGGCCCTAATGAAAAACTGTTTTTT; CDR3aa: CSAQMGPNEKLFF
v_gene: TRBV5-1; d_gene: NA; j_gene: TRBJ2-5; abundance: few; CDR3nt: TGCGCCAGCAGCTATGGACTGGCCCAGTACTTC; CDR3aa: CASSYGLAQYF
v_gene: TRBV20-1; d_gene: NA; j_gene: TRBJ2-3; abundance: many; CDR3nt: TGCAGTGCTCGGTCGCCGGGCGCGGGGAGAACAGATACGCAGTATTTT; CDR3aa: CSARSPGAGRTDTQYF